The clone carrying this T cell receptor beta chain was picked up one time. A much larger clone lies one base from this, so it may be a read error. Germline lookup yields CDR1 GTSNPN and CDR2 SVGIG (reference sequence). The CDR3 spans 16 residues. V was pared by 3 bases and J by 1 base, with 16 bases between. This specimen comes from a study of immune heterogeneity within non-small cell lung tumors. Study information: The composition of the tumors was 4 squamous cell carcinomas, 9 to 11 non-squamous carcinomas and 1 not otherwise specified.

Template came from bulk tumor genomic DNA, at roughly 610 ng per sample. The authors collected several far-apart biopsies from each primary tumor during surgery. Undergoing curative surgery were patients whose non-small cell lung cancer was untreated and newly diagnosed. Multiplex PCR amplified the TCR beta CDR3 region. Its first round ran for roughly 10 cycles with 32 V and 13 J primers. TCRdb reprocessed the multiplex PCR reads via MiXCR and lists one record per CDR3 protein. The table records some 15,000 distinct CDR3 sequences, approximately 30% of them present only once. The TCR comes from a woman in her fifties or sixties with non-small cell lung cancer. J is TRBJ1-5 and V is TRBV30; D not certain. Sequenced input: lung tumor tissue. Written as DNA, the CDR3 is TGTGCCTGGAGCCTAAAGTCGGTGGCCAGCAATCAGCCCCAGCATTTT. Encoded protein: CAWSLKSVASNQPQHF.